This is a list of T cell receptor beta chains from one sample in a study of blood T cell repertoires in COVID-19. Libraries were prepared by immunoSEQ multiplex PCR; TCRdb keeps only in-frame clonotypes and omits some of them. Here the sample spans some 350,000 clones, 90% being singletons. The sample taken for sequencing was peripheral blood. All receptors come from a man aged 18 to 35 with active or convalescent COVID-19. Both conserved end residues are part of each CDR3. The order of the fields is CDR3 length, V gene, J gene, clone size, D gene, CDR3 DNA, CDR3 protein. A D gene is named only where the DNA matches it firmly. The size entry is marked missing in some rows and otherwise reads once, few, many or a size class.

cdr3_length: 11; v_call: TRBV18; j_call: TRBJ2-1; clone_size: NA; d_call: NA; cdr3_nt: TGTGCCAGCTCAAGGGAGTATGAGCAGTTCTTC; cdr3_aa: CASSREYEQFF
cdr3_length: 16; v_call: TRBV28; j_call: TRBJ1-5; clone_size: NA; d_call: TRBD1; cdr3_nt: TGTGCCAGCAGCCCCTCATCGGGGACAGGGAATCAGCCCCAGCATTTT; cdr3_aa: CASSPSSGTGNQPQHF
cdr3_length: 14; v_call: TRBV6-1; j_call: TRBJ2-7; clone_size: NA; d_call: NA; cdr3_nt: TGTGCCAGCAGTGAAGCGGCAGGGTACTACGAGCAGTACTTC; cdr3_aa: CASSEAAGYYEQYF
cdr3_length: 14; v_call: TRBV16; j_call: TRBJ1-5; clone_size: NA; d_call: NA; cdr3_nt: TGTGCCAGCAGCCAATGGGACAATAATCAGCCCCAGCATTTT; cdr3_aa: CASSQWDNNQPQHF
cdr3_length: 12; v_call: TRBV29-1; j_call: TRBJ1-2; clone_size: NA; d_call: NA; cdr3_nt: TGCAGCGTTGAGGCGGCTAACTATGGCTACACCTTC; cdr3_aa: CSVEAANYGYTF
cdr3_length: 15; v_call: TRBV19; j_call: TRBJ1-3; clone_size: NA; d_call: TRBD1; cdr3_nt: TGTGCCAGTAACTACAGGACAGGGACTGGAAACACCATATATTTT; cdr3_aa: CASNYRTGTGNTIYF
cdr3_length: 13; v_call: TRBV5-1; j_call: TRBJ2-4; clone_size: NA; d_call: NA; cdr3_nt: TGCGCCAGCAGCTTAAGTAGCTTGAACATTCAGTACTTC; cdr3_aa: CASSLSSLNIQYF
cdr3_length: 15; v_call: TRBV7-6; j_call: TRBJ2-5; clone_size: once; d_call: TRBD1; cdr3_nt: TGTGCCAGCAGCTTAGCGACAGGGTTAGGGGAGACCCAGTACTTC; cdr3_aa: CASSLATGLGETQYF
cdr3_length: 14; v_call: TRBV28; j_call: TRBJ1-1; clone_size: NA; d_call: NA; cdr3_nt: TGTGCCAGCCGGTCACGAGGGCTTGAGACTGAAGCTTTCTTT; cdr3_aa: CASRSRGLETEAFF
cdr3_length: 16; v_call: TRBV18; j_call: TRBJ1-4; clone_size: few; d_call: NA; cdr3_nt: TGTGCCAGCTCACCAGAGTACAGGATCCTCAATGAAAAACTGTTTTTT; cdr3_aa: CASSPEYRILNEKLFF
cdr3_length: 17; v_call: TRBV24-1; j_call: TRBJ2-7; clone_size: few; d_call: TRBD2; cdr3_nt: TGTGCCACCAGTGATCCGCCGGGACTAGCGCCAAAGGGGGAGCAGTACTTC; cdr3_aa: CATSDPPGLAPKGEQYF